A selection of T cell receptor beta chains follows, all from one sample in a study of T cells after yellow fever vaccination. TCRdb passed the 5' RACE reads through MiXCR, listing each CDR3 protein once. This sample carries 300,000 to 350,000 distinct CDR3 sequences, around 4.4% of them seen once, and the ten largest clones take approximately 19%. The sample in question was PBMCs, obtained 15 days after the yellow fever booster vaccination. These receptors were collected from a man between 18 and 29 years old who received the YFV17D yellow fever vaccine. CDR3s include the opening cysteine and the closing phenylalanine or tryptophan. The order of the fields is V gene, clone size, D gene, J gene, CDR3 protein, CDR3 DNA. A D gene is named only where the DNA matches it firmly. Size values are once, few and many counts, or a class for expanded clones, and some rows have none.

TRBV4-2,many,TRBD1,TRBJ2-2,CASSQATGANTGELFF,TGTGCCAGCAGCCAAGCGACAGGGGCGAACACCGGGGAGCTGTTTTTT
TRBV7-2,many,-,TRBJ1-1,CASSLEHWSTEAFF,TGTGCCAGCAGCTTAGAACACTGGAGCACTGAAGCTTTCTTT
TRBV6-5,many,-,TRBJ1-1,CASSPPGRLNTEAFF,TGTGCCAGCAGCCCGCCGGGCAGACTGAACACTGAAGCTTTCTTT
TRBV10-3,many,-,TRBJ2-3,CATKPGFSTDTQYF,TGTGCCACTAAACCGGGTTTTAGCACAGATACGCAGTATTTT
TRBV7-3,many,TRBD1,TRBJ1-1,CASSLNSGQKAFF,TGTGCCAGCAGCTTAAACTCGGGACAGAAAGCTTTCTTT
TRBV12-3/TRBV12-4,few,-,TRBJ2-2,CASLAAPVTGELFF,TGTGCCAGCTTGGCAGCCCCGGTCACCGGGGAGCTGTTTTTT
TRBV5-1,many,-,TRBJ2-4,CASSLGRDALAKNIQYF,TGCGCCAGCAGCTTGGGTAGGGATGCACTAGCCAAAAACATTCAGTACTTC
TRBV11-2,many,-,TRBJ2-1,CASSPGGAETSSYNEQFF,TGTGCCAGCAGCCCCGGGGGAGCGGAGACCAGCTCCTACAATGAGCAGTTCTTC
TRBV5-1,few,TRBD2,TRBJ2-3,CASSLQAGGARDTQYF,TGCGCCAGCAGCTTGCAAGCGGGGGGAGCGCGAGATACGCAGTATTTT
TRBV9,-,TRBD1,TRBJ1-4,CASSAQGASNEKLFF,TGTGCCAGCAGCGCGCAGGGGGCTTCCAATGAAAAACTGTTTTTT
TRBV6-5,many,-,TRBJ1-5,CAISRGSNQPQHF,TGTGCCATCTCCAGGGGTAGCAATCAGCCCCAGCATTTT
TRBV12-3/TRBV12-4,many,-,TRBJ2-1,CASEFEGYNEQFF,TGTGCCAGCGAATTTGAGGGGTACAATGAGCAGTTCTTC
TRBV20-1,many,-,TRBJ2-1,CSAAQISKEQFF,TGCAGTGCTGCCCAGATCTCGAAAGAGCAGTTCTTC
TRBV4-2,many,TRBD1,TRBJ1-6,CASSHHTRDSYNSPLHF,TGTGCCAGCAGCCACCATACCCGGGACAGTTATAATTCACCCCTCCACTTT
TRBV7-2,few,-,TRBJ2-5,CASSWRVETQYF,TGTGCCAGCAGCTGGAGGGTGGAGACCCAGTACTTC
TRBV20-1,many,-,TRBJ1-2,CSASHHGETYGYTF,TGCAGTGCTTCCCATCATGGGGAGACCTATGGCTACACCTTC
TRBV4-2,many,TRBD1,TRBJ2-1,CASSQETGDYNEQFF,TGTGCCAGCAGCCAAGAGACAGGGGATTACAATGAGCAGTTCTTC
TRBV5-6,many,TRBD1,TRBJ1-5,CASSMGQISNQPQHF,TGTGCCAGCAGCATGGGACAGATTAGCAATCAGCCCCAGCATTTT
TRBV4-1,many,-,TRBJ2-4,CASSQGWGAKNIQYF,TGCGCCAGCAGCCAGGGGTGGGGAGCCAAAAACATTCAGTACTTC
TRBV5-1,many,TRBD2,TRBJ2-1,CASSPGTTSYNEQFF,TGCGCCAGCAGCCCCGGGACTACCTCCTACAATGAGCAGTTCTTC